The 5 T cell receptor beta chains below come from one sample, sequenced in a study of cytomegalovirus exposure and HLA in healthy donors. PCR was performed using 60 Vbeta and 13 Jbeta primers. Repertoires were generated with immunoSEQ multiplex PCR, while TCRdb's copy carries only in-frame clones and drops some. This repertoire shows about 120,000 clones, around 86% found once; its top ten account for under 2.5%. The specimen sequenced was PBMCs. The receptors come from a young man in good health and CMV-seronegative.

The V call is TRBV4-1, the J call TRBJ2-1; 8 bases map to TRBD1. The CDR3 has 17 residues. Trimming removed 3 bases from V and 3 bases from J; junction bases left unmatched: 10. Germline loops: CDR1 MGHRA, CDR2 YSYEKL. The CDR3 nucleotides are TGCGCCAGCAGCCAGGAGACAGGGGAAGGATACTACAATGAGCAGTTCTTC. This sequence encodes CASSQETGEGYYNEQFF.

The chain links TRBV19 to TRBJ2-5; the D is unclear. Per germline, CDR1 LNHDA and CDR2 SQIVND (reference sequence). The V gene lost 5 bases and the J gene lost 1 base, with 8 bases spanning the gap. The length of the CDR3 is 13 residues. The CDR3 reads CASSVWLQETQYF. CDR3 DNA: TGTGCCAGTAGTGTGTGGCTCCAAGAGACCCAGTACTTC.

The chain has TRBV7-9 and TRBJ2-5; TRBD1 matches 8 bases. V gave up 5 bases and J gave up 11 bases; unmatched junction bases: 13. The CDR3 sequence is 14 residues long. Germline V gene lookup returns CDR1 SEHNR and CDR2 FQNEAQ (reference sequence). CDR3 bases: TGTGCCAGCAGCAGTATGGCACAGGGGGAAGAGCAGTACTTC. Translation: CASSSMAQGEEQYF.

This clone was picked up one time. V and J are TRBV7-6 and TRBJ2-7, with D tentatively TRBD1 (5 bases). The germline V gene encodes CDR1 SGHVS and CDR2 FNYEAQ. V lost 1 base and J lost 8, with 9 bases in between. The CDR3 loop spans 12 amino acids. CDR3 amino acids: CASSLGGGKQYF. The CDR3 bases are TGTGCCAGCAGCTTAGGGGGCGGTAAGCAGTACTTC.

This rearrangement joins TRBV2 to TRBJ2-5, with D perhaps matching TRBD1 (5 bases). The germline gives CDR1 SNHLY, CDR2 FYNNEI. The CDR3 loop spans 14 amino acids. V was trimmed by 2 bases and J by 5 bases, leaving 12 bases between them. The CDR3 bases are TGTGCCAGCAGTGAACAGGGTGGTGGGGAGACCCAGTACTTC. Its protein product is CASSEQGGGETQYF. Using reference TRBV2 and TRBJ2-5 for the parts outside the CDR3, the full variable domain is EPEVTQTPSHQVTQMGQEVILRCVPISNHLYFYWYRQILGQKVEFLVSFYNNEISEKSEIFDDQFSVERPDGSNFTLKIRSTKLEDSAMYFCASSEQGGGETQYFGPGTRLLVL.